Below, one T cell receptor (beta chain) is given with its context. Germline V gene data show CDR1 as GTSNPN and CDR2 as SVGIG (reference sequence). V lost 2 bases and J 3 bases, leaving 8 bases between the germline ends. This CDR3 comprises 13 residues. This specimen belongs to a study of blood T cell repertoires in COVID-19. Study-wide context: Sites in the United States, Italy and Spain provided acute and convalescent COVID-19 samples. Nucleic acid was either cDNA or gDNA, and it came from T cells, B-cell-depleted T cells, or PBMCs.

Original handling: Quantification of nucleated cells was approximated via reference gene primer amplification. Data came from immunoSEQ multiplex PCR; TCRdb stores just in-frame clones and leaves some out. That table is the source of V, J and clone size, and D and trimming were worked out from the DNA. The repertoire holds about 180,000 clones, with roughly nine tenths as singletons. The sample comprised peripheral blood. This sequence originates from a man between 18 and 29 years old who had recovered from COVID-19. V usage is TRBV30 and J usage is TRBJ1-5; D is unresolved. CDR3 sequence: CAWSTSPNQPQHF. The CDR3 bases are TGTGCCTGGAGTACCAGTCCCAATCAGCCCCAGCATTTT. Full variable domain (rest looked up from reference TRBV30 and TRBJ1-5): SQTIHQWPATLVQPVGSPLSLECTVEGTSNPNLYWYRQAAGRGLQLLFYSVGIGQISSEVPQNLSASRPQDRQFILSSKKLLLSDSGFYLCAWSTSPNQPQHFGDGTRLSIL.